This entry lists 9 T cell receptor beta chains sequenced from one sample in a study of T cell responses to AZD1222 COVID-19 vaccine. Sequenced by immunoSEQ multiplex PCR; TCRdb stores in-frame clones only, minus some. The table lists 100,000 or so clones, 80% to 90% of them singletons. The specimen was peripheral blood, collected on day 0 of AZD1222 vaccination. The source is an adult in good health.

The V and J genes are TRBV7-2 and TRBJ1-6; 7 nucleotides agree with TRBD1. Germline V gives CDR1 SGHTA, CDR2 FQGNSA. Trimming cost V 5 bases and J 9 bases; bases outside gene matches: 10. The CDR3 runs to 15 residues. The CDR3 spells CASSTQGGYPSPLHF. The CDR3, as DNA: TGTGCCAGCAGCACCCAGGGGGGGTATCCTTCACCCCTCCACTTT.

The chain recombines TRBV7-8 with TRBJ2-7; the D is unclear. V was clipped by 1 base and J by 2 bases, with 6 bases between them. Per germline, CDR1 SGHVS and CDR2 FQNEAQ. The CDR3 spans 13 residues. The chain's CDR3 is CASSLVAAYEQYF. The CDR3 region has the DNA TGTGCCAGCAGCTTAGTTGCTGCCTACGAGCAGTACTTC.

The J gene is TRBJ1-5, the V gene TRBV10-3, with D unresolved. The V gene lost 3 bases and the J gene lost 6 bases, with 12 bases spanning the gap. CDR3 length: 14 residues. Germline CDR1 ENHRY, CDR2 SYGVKD. The DNA for the CDR3 is TGTGCCATCAGTGACAGCCTAGGAATTCAGCCCCAGCATTTT. This codes for CAISDSLGIQPQHF.

This chain links TRBV6-5 with TRBJ2-7, with 12 bases fitting TRBD2. The CDR3 has 13 amino acids. J lost 3 bases, V lost 10 bases, and 4 bases had no gene match. The germline V gene has CDR1 MNHEY and CDR2 SVGAGI. As DNA, the CDR3 is TGTGCCACCCGGACTAGCGGGGTCTACGAGCAGTACTTC. Amino acids: CATRTSGVYEQYF.

This clone was seen more than once but under ten times. This chain connects TRBV7-2 to TRBJ1-5; D is possibly TRBD1 (6 bases). CDR3 length: 16 residues. Per the germline V gene, CDR1 is SGHTA and CDR2 is FQGNSA. Trimming stripped 3 bases from V and 3 bases from J, with 15 bases between. The CDR3 here is CASSLTGGGNNQPQHF. DNA for the CDR3: TGTGCCAGCAGCTTGACAGGAGGGGGGAACAATCAGCCCCAGCATTTT.

The V gene is TRBV5-8, the J gene TRBJ2-7, with D uncertain. Germline values: CDR1 SGHTS, CDR2 YDEGEE. This CDR3 region has 10 residues. With 6 bases removed from V and 3 bases from J, the gap between germline ends came to 4 bases. The CDR3 sequence: CASTNYEQYF. The CDR3 DNA follows: TGTGCCAGCACCAACTACGAGCAGTACTTC.

The chain joins TRBV7-3 to TRBJ1-6, with TRBD1 matching 9 bases. J was trimmed by 7 bases and V by 4 bases; bases with no gene match: 2. This CDR3 comprises 14 residues. In germline, CDR1 is SGHTA, CDR2 FQGTGA. The CDR3 nucleotides read TGTGCCAGCAGCTCCGGGACAGGGAATTCACCCCTCCACTTT. This sequence encodes CASSSGTGNSPLHF.

CDR3 region: CASSPGLGRVLSSYNEQFF. The CDR3 nucleotides are TGTGCCAGCAGCCCAGGACTAGGAAGGGTATTGAGCTCCTACAATGAGCAGTTCTTC. The V call is TRBV9, the J call TRBJ2-1; 7 nucleotides align to TRBD2. V lost 4 bases to trimming and J lost 0 bases; unmatched junction nucleotides: 16. CDR1 is SGDLS and CDR2 is YYNGEE in the germline V gene. This CDR3 spans 19 amino acids. The full variable domain, its missing parts supplied by reference TRBV9 and TRBJ2-1, is DSGVTQTPKHLITATGQRVTLRCSPRSGDLSVYWYQQSLDQGLQFLIQYYNGEERAKGNILERFSAQQFPDLHSELNLSSLELGDSALYFCASSPGLGRVLSSYNEQFFGPGTRLTVL.

The chain uses TRBV6-5 and TRBJ1-1, with TRBD1 as a possible D gene (6 bases). Germline-derived CDR1 and CDR2 are MNHEY and SVGAGI. Trimming stripped 6 bases from V and 1 base from J, with 9 bases between. The CDR3 contains 13 residues. As DNA, the CDR3 is TGTGCCAGCAGGGCCAGGGGGAACACTGAAGCTTTCTTT. Residues: CASRARGNTEAFF.